This TCR beta chain was profiled in a study of cytomegalovirus exposure and HLA in healthy donors. The CDR3 runs 14 residues. The germline gives CDR1 SNHLY, CDR2 FYNNEI. Deletions cut 7 bases from V and 3 bases from J, with 13 bases between. Repertoires were generated with immunoSEQ multiplex PCR, while TCRdb's copy carries only in-frame clones and drops some. The sample includes around 130,000 clones, under 90% of them seen just once. The sequenced sample consisted of PBMCs. The V and J genes are TRBV2 and TRBJ1-5, with D possibly matching TRBD1 (5 bases). This receptor was obtained from a man under 40 in good health and CMV-seronegative. As DNA, the CDR3 is TGTGCCAGCAATCCCCAGGGTCCCAATCAGCCCCAGCATTTT. Its protein product is CASNPQGPNQPQHF. Supplemented by reference TRBV2 and TRBJ1-5, the full variable domain reads EPEVTQTPSHQVTQMGQEVILRCVPISNHLYFYWYRQILGQKVEFLVSFYNNEISEKSEIFDDQFSVERPDGSNFTLKIRSTKLEDSAMYFCASNPQGPNQPQHFGDGTRLSIL.